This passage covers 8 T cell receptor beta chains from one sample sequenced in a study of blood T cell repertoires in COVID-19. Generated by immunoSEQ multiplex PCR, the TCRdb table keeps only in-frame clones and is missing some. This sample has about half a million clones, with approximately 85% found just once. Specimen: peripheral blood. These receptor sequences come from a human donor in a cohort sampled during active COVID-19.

CDR3 sequence reads: CASSGLYNEQFF. The CDR3, as DNA: TGTGCCAGCAGCGGCCTCTACAATGAGCAGTTCTTC. The gene calls are TRBV11-3 and TRBJ2-1; no clear D. This CDR3 is 12 amino acids long. CDR1 is SGHNT and CDR2 is YENEEA in the germline V gene. Trimming pared 5 bases from V and 3 bases from J, leaving 5 bases between.

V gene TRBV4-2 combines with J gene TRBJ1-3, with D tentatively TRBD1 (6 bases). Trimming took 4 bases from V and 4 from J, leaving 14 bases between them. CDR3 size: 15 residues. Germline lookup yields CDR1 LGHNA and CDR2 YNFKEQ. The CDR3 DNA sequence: TGTGCCAGCAGCCCCCAAACAGGGATCGGAAACACCATATATTTT. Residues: CASSPQTGIGNTIYF.

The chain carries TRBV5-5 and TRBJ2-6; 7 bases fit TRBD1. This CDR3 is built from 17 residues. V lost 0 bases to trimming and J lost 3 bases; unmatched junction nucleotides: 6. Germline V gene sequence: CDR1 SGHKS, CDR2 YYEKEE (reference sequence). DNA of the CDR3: TGTGCCAGCAGCTTGGAGACAGGGACCAGTGGGGCCAACGTCCTGACTTTC. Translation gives CASSLETGTSGANVLTF.

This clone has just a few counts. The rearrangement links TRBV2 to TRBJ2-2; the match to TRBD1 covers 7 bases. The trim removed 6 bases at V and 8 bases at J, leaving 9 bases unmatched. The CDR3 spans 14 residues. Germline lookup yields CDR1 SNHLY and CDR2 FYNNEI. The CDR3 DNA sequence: TGTGCCAGCAGGATACAGGGGAATTCAGGGGAGCTGTTTTTT. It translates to CASRIQGNSGELFF.

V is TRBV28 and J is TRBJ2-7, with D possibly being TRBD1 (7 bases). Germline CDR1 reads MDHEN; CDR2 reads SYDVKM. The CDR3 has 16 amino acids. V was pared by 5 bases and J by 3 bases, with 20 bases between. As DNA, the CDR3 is TGTGCCAGCAGTCCCGGGGGACAGACAGTTTACTACGAGCAGTACTTC. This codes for CASSPGGQTVYYEQYF.

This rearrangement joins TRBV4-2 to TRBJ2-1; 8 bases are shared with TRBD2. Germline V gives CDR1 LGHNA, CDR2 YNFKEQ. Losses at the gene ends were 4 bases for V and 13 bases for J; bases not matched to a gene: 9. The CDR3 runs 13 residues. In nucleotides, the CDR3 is TGTGCCAGCAGCCTTCCCGGGACTAGTGGACAGTTCTTC. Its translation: CASSLPGTSGQFF.

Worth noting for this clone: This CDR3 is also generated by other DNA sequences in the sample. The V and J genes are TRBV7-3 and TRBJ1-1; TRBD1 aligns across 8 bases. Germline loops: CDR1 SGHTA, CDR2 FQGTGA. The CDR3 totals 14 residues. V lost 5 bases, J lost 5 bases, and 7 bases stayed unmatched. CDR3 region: CASSPQGAGTEAFF. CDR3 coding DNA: TGTGCCAGCAGCCCTCAGGGGGCCGGGACTGAAGCTTTCTTT.

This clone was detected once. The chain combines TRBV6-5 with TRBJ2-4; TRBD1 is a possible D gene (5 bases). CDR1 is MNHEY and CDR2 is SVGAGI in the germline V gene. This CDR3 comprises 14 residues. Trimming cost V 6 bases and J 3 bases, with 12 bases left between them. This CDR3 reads CASRSGLDKNIQYF. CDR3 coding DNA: TGTGCCAGCAGGTCAGGGTTGGACAAAAACATTCAGTACTTC.